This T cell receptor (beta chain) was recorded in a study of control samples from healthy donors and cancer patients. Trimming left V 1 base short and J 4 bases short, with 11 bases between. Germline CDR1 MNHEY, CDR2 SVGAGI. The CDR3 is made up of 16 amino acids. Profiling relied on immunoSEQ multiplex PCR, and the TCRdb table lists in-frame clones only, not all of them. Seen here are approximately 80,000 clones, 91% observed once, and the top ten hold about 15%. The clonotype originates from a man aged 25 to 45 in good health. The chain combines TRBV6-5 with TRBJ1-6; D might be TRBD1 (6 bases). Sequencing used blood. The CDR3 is CASSYWGTSYNSPLHF. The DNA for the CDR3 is TGTGCCAGCAGTTACTGGGGGACATCTTATAATTCACCCCTCCACTTT.